A single T cell receptor (beta chain) is shown here with its context. The sample originates from a study of blood T cell repertoires in COVID-19. Across the study: COVID-19 samples, acute and convalescent, were from the United States, Italy and Spain. Sources were T cells, B-cell-depleted T cells, or PBMCs; the material itself was cDNA or gDNA.

Authors' analysis steps: Amplified reference gene primers provided the basis for estimating nucleated cell counts. Assay: immunoSEQ multiplex PCR; the TCRdb copy retains only in-frame clones and omits some. V, J and clone size reflect that table, while D and trimming were determined from the DNA. This repertoire shows 250,000 to 300,000 clones, 81% found once; its top ten account for over 2.5%. This TCR derives from a woman aged 60-75 years with active or convalescent COVID-19. What was sequenced was peripheral blood.

This CDR3 reads CASSEGWTEYGYTF. CDR3 DNA sequence: TGTGCCAGCAGTGAAGGATGGACAGAGTATGGCTACACCTTC. The V gene is TRBV2, the J gene TRBJ1-2; TRBD1 is a possible D gene (6 bases). V was clipped by 1 base and J by 5 bases, with 11 bases between them. This CDR3 spans 14 amino acids. CDR1 and CDR2 from the germline V gene are SNHLY and FYNNEI.